This note documents a single T cell receptor beta chain sequence. Method: immunoSEQ multiplex PCR; TCRdb's copy keeps in-frame clones and lacks some. This repertoire shows approximately 140,000 clones, about 87% found once; its top ten account for approximately 6.2%. The CDR3 is 16 amino acids. With 4 bases clipped from V and 8 bases from J, the junction kept 10 bases outside the gene matches. Germline V gene sequence: CDR1 SGHTA, CDR2 FQGNSA. The sample comes from a study of blood T cell repertoires in COVID-19. Across the whole study: The samples span acute and convalescent COVID-19 from the United States, Italy and Spain.

This clonotype was sampled from a man aged 80 or over with acute or convalescent COVID-19. Input material: peripheral blood. This chain uses TRBV7-2 with TRBJ2-1; 11 bases line up with TRBD1. CDR3 in amino acids: CASSSIGQGAFDEQFF. The CDR3, as DNA: TGTGCCAGCAGCTCGATCGGACAGGGGGCTTTCGATGAGCAGTTCTTC.